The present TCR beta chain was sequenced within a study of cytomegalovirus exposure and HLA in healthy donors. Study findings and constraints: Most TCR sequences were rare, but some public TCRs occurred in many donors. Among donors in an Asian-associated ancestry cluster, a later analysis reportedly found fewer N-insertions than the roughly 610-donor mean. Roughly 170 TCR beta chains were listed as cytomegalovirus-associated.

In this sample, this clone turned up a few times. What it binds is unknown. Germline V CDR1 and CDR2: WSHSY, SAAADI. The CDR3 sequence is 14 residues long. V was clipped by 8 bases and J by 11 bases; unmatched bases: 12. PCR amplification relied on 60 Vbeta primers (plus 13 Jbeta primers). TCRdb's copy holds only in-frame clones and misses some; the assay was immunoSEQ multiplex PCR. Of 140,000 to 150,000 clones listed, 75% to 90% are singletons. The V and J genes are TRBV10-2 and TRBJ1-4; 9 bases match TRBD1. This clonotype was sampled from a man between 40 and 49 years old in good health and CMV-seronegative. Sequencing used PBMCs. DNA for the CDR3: TGCGCCAGCCACCAGGACAGGGGAATCGGGAAACTGTTTTTT. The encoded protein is CASHQDRGIGKLFF.